This entry is about one TCR beta chain. The antigen is undetermined. The sample's treatment: oral pan-JAK inhibitor, 5-10 mg twice daily. This record belongs to a study of CD8+ T cells in alopecia areata. Germline V gene data show CDR1 as SGHRS and CDR2 as YFSETQ. CDR3 size: 17 residues. V was clipped by 0 bases and J by 5 bases; unmatched bases: 14. Investigators isolated RNA and reverse transcribed it into cDNA to act as the sequencing template. Some clones are missing from TCRdb's copy, which holds only in-frame ones; the method was immunoSEQ multiplex PCR. The table has fewer than 250,000 clones, 40% to 45% seen once. The study's findings and limits: For lesional scalp, especially alopecia totalis/universalis, clonality was higher than in normal scalp. The study found tofacitinib significantly decreased scalp clonality and expanded CD8+ clones among the top 100.

Source: CD4+ T cells sorted from blood, taken at approximately week 39, from a patient treated with tofacitinib. The source is a human donor with alopecia areata. The chain recombines TRBV5-1 with TRBJ2-7; 7 positions match TRBD1. CDR3 nucleotides: TGCGCCAGCAGCTTGGAACCTCCGGGACAGCTCATACACGAGCAGTACTTC. As protein: CASSLEPPGQLIHEQYF.